These T cell receptor beta chains were read from a single sample in a study of cytomegalovirus exposure and HLA in healthy donors. The repertoire was sequenced with immunoSEQ multiplex PCR; TCRdb's copy has only in-frame clones and lacks some. The sample carries about 120,000 clones, roughly a tenth recorded once. Sequencing input: PBMCs. The receptors come from a woman younger than 35 in good health and CMV-seropositive. CDR3s include the opening cysteine and the closing phenylalanine or tryptophan. Each record gives: clone size, D gene, J gene, V gene, CDR3 DNA, CDR3 protein. D genes are given only for firm matches. The listing skips clone size in some rows; elsewhere it reads once, few, many or a size class.

few	-	TRBJ1-5	TRBV5-1	TGCGCCAGCAGCTTGGATACAAATCAGCCCCAGCATTTT	CASSLDTNQPQHF
-	TRBD2	TRBJ2-2	TRBV18	TGTGCCAGCTCACCCCGAAGGGCGGGAGCGAACACCGGGGAGCTGTTTTTT	CASSPRRAGANTGELFF
few	-	TRBJ1-3	TRBV2	TGTGCCAGCAGCTCCGACAGGACCTCTGGAAACACCATATATTTT	CASSSDRTSGNTIYF
-	TRBD2	TRBJ2-1	TRBV6-4	TGTGCCAGCACCGAAACGGTAGCGGGAGAAAGTGAGCAGTTCTTC	CASTETVAGESEQFF
few	TRBD2	TRBJ2-5	TRBV4-2	TGTGCCAGCAGCCAAGGGGGGCTAGCGGGAGTGGAGGTGACCCAGTACTTC	CASSQGGLAGVEVTQYF
-	-	TRBJ2-7	TRBV18	TGTGCCAGCTCACCGCCGGGAACCGACGAGCAGTACTTC	CASSPPGTDEQYF
few	-	TRBJ1-2	TRBV25-1	TGTGCCAGCAGTCAGTCGAATTATGGCTACACCTTC	CASSQSNYGYTF
few	TRBD2	TRBJ2-7	TRBV15	TGTGCCACCTCGTCCGGACTAGCGGGAGGACCAATCTACGAGCAGTACTTC	CATSSGLAGGPIYEQYF
-	TRBD2	TRBJ2-2	TRBV4-2	TGTGCCAGCAGCCAAGAACCAGGACTAGCGGGAGATGGCACCGGGGAGCTGTTTTTT	CASSQEPGLAGDGTGELFF
few	-	TRBJ2-2	TRBV21-1	TGTGCCAGCAGCAAAGGTAAGACAGGGCCCCTGAACACCGGGGAGCTGTTTTTT	CASSKGKTGPLNTGELFF
many	-	TRBJ1-5	TRBV28	TGTGCCAGCAGTTTGGGGACACCCGAGAATCAGCCCCAGCATTTT	CASSLGTPENQPQHF
-	-	TRBJ1-4	TRBV30	TGTGCCTGGAGTGTAATAGTTGAAAAACTGTTTTTT	CAWSVIVEKLFF
-	-	TRBJ1-4	TRBV5-6	TGTGCCAGCAGCTTCTTGACAGAAAGGCTGTTTTTT	CASSFLTERLFF
few	-	TRBJ2-7	TRBV6-5	TGTGCCAGCAGTTACCCAGGACAGACGGAGTACTTC	CASSYPGQTEYF
few	-	TRBJ1-4	TRBV28	TGTGCCAGCAGTTCAGGTCCAACTAATGAAAAACTGTTTTTT	CASSSGPTNEKLFF
-	TRBD1	TRBJ1-1	TRBV29-1	TGCAGCGTTGGAGGGAGACAGGGGGCAGGGAACACTGAAGCTTTCTTT	CSVGGRQGAGNTEAFF
few	TRBD2	TRBJ2-1	TRBV29-1	TGCAGCGTGTCTCCCGAGGGACTAGCGGGGGAACCTCTCTCCTACAATGAGCAGTTCTTC	CSVSPEGLAGEPLSYNEQFF
-	-	TRBJ2-1	TRBV2	TGTGCCAGCAGTGAGCGGAGCTCCTACAATGAGCAGTTCTTC	CASSERSSYNEQFF
-	-	TRBJ2-3	TRBV27	TGTGCCAGCAGTTCCCCTCTTCTAGGCGCAGATACGCAGTATTTT	CASSSPLLGADTQYF
few	TRBD1	TRBJ1-1	TRBV29-1	TGCAGCGTTTTGCGACAGGGAAGGAACACTGAAGCTTTCTTT	CSVLRQGRNTEAFF
-	TRBD1	TRBJ2-7	TRBV27	TGTGCCAGCAGTACCCCCGGACAGGCAGGGCTCTACGAGCAGTACTTC	CASSTPGQAGLYEQYF
-	TRBD1	TRBJ2-2	TRBV9	TGTGCCAGCGGACAGGGGGCGACCGGGGAGCTGTTTTTT	CASGQGATGELFF
few	-	TRBJ2-7	TRBV10-1	TGCGCCAGCAGTGAGTCAGAGCCTCCTCACTACGAGCAGTACTTC	CASSESEPPHYEQYF
few	-	TRBJ1-4	TRBV7-9	TGTGCCAGCAGCTCAAAGAGGGAAAAACTGTTTTTT	CASSSKREKLFF
few	TRBD1	TRBJ2-4	TRBV18	TGTGCCAGCTCTCCCACCCCCGGACAGGGAAACATTCAGTACTTC	CASSPTPGQGNIQYF
-	TRBD1	TRBJ2-5	TRBV19	TGTGCCACGATGGACAGGGCAGAGACCCAGTACTTC	CATMDRAETQYF
-	-	TRBJ2-5	TRBV6-4	TGTGCCCCAAGGGGAAGTCGAGAGACCCAGTACTTC	CAPRGSRETQYF
-	TRBD2	TRBJ2-1	TRBV19	TGTGCCAGTAGTATCTCGGGAGGGGCCTACAATGAGCAGTTCTTC	CASSISGGAYNEQFF
-	TRBD2	TRBJ2-3	TRBV5-1	TGCGCCAGCAGCTTGGTTCGGGAGGGCACAGATACGCAGTATTTT	CASSLVREGTDTQYF
-	TRBD2	TRBJ2-1	TRBV13	TGTGCCAGCAGCTCGCTGCGGGGGCTAGCGGGAGGCGCCAGCTCCTACAATGAGCAGTTCTTC	CASSSLRGLAGGASSYNEQFF
-	-	TRBJ1-2	TRBV30	TGTGCCTGGAGTGTAAAGAACAGTCATGGCTACACCTTC	CAWSVKNSHGYTF
few	-	TRBJ1-2	TRBV4-1	TGCGCCAGCAGCGGGAGGGTGGCTGCCCCCAGGGGCTACACCTTC	CASSGRVAAPRGYTF
-	TRBD2	TRBJ2-7	TRBV7-9	TGTGCCAGCGCAGCGGGAGGGCGGGCTTACGAGCAGTACTTC	CASAAGGRAYEQYF
-	TRBD2	TRBJ2-1	TRBV5-1	TGCGCCAGCAGCTTGGTAGCGGGAGTTATCTACAATGAGCAGTTCTTC	CASSLVAGVIYNEQFF
-	-	TRBJ2-5	TRBV12-2	TGTGCAAGTCGCATGGACTACCTAGAGACCCAGTACTTC	CASRMDYLETQYF
few	TRBD2	TRBJ2-1	TRBV4-2	TGTGCCAGCAGCCTTAGCGGGAGCCCCTATACCCCCAATGAGCAGTTCTTC	CASSLSGSPYTPNEQFF
few	-	TRBJ1-1	TRBV7-9	TGTGCCAGCAGCTTCGGACAGATGAACACTGAAGCTTTCTTT	CASSFGQMNTEAFF
few	TRBD1	TRBJ2-7	TRBV11-1	TGTGCCAGCAGCTTAGATGGGACAGACCCCTACGAGCAGTACTTC	CASSLDGTDPYEQYF
-	TRBD2	TRBJ2-7	TRBV5-4	TGTGCCAGCAGCTTGGGGGGACTAGCGAACACGGAGGAGCAGTACTTC	CASSLGGLANTEEQYF
-	-	TRBJ2-2	TRBV5-4	TGTGCCAGCAGCTTGACAGGGAAAGGAGCCGGGGAGCTGTTTTTT	CASSLTGKGAGELFF